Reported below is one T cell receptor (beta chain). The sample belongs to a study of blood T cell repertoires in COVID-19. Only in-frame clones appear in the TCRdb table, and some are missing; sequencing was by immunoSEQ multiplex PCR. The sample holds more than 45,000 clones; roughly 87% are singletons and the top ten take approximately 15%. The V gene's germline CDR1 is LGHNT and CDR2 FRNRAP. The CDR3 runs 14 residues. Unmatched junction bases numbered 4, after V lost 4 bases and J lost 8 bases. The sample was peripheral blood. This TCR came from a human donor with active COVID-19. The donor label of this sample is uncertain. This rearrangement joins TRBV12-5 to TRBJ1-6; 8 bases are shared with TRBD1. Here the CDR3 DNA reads TGTGCTAGTGGTTCCCAGGGGGCGGATTCACCCCTCCACTTT. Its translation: CASGSQGADSPLHF.